The T cell receptor (beta chain) described here comes from a study of PD-1 blockade in classical Hodgkin lymphoma. TCRdb's copy holds only in-frame clones and misses some; the assay was immunoSEQ multiplex PCR. The data show 90,000 to 140,000 clones, with approximately 90% seen just once and around 20% held by the top ten. Worth noting for this clone: What it recognizes is unknown.

Study conclusions and caveats: Complete responders showed a baseline diversity that resembled the diversity of newly diagnosed patients. Reports indicated that newly diagnosed patients had lower baseline TCR diversity than healthy donors did.

The V and J ends lost 5 bases and 8 bases respectively, with 21 bases between them. CDR3 length: 15 amino acids. In germline, CDR1 is MGHDK, CDR2 SYGVNS. Regarding time point: cycle 4 day 1 (C4D1), after less than seven weeks of nivolumab. Every patient experienced relapse after autologous stem cell transplantation, and brentuximab vedotin exposure varied. The chain uses TRBV25-1 and TRBJ1-2, with D perhaps TRBD1 (6 bases). The input for sequencing was peripheral blood mononuclear cells (PBMCs), taken before the fourth cycle of nivolumab. The sequence came from a human donor with classical Hodgkin lymphoma. CDR3 sequence reads: CASSIRAGTGQGYTF. The CDR3 region has the DNA TGTGCCAGCAGTATCAGGGCAGGAACGGGACAAGGCTACACCTTC.